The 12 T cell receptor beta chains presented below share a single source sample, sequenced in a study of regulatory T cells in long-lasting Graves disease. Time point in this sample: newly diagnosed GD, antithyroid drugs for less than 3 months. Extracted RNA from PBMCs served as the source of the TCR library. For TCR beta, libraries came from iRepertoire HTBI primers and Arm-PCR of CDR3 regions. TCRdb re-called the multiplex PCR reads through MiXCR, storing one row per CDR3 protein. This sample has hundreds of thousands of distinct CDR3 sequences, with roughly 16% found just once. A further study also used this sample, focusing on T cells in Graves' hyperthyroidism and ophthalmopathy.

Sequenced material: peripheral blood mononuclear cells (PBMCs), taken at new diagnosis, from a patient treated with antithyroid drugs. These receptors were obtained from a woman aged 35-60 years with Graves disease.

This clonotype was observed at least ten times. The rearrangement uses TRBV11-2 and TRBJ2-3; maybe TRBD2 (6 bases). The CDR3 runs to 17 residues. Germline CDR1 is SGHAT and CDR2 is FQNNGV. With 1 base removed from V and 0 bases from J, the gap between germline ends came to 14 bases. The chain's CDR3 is CASSLAGELKSTDTQYF. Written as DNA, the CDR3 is TGTGCCAGCAGCTTAGCGGGGGAGTTAAAAAGCACAGATACGCAGTATTTT.

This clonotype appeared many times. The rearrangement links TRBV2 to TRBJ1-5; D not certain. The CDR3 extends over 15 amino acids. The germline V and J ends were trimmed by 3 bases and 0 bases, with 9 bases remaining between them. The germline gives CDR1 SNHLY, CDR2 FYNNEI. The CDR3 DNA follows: TGTGCCAGCAGTGACCCATTACATAGCAATCAGCCCCAGCATTTT. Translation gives CASSDPLHSNQPQHF.

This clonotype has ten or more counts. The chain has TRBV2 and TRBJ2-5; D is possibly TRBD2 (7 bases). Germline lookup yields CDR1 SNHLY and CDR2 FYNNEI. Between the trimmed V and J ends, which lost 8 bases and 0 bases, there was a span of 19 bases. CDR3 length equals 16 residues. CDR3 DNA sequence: TGTGCCAGCCGACCACACCCGGGGGGCAACCAAGAGACCCAGTACTTC. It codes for CASRPHPGGNQETQYF.

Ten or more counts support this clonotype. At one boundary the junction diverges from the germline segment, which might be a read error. The CDR3 DNA reads as TGTGCCAGCAGCTTTGGGGGAGATCAGCCCCAGCATTTT. As protein: CASSFGGDQPQHF. The genes are TRBV5-1 and TRBJ1-5, with D possibly being TRBD1 (5 bases). The CDR3 has 13 residues. The germline gives CDR1 SGHRS, CDR2 YFSETQ. Full variable domain (outside the CDR3, taken from reference TRBV5-1 and TRBJ1-5): KAGVTQTPRYLIKTRGQQVTLSCSPISGHRSVSWYQQTPGQGLQFLFEYFSETQRNKGNFPGRFSGRQFSNSRSEMNVSTLELGDSALYLCASSFGGDQPQHFGDGTRLSIL.

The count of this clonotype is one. CDR3 sequence (DNA): TGTGCCAGCAGGTCCGCGGGGGGGCTCTGCAATGAGCAGTTCTTC. Translating it yields CASRSAGGLCNEQFF. The gene calls are TRBV6-1 and TRBJ2-5; 9 bases fit TRBD2. The end of the DNA fits TRBJ2-1 better, so the J call may be wrong. Germline V CDR1 and CDR2: MNHNS, SASEGT. The CDR3 is made up of 15 amino acids.

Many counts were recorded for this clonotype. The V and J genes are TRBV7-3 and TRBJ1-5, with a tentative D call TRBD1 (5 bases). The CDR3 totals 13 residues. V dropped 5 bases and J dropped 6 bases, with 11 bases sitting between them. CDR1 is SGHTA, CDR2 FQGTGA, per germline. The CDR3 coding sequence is TGTGCCAGCAGCCAAGGGGAGGGTCAGCCCCAGCATTTT. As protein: CASSQGEGQPQHF. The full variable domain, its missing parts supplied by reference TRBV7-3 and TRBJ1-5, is GAGVSQTPSNKVTEKGKYVELRCDPISGHTALYWYRQSLGQGPEFLIYFQGTGAADDSGLPNDRFFAVRPEGSVSTLKIQRTERGDSAVYLCASSQGEGQPQHFGDGTRLSIL.

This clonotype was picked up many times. This CDR3 reads CASGSDRRFEKLFF. The CDR3 DNA follows: TGTGCTAGTGGTTCTGACAGGCGTTTTGAAAAACTGTTTTTT. J is TRBJ1-4 and V is TRBV12-5; maybe TRBD1 (6 bases). Trimming cost V 4 bases and J 7 bases, with 13 bases left between them. Germline V lookup: CDR1 LGHNT, CDR2 FRNRAP. This CDR3 region has 14 residues.

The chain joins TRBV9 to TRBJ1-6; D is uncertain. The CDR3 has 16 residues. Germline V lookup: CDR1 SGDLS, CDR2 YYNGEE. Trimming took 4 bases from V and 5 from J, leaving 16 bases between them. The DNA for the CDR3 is TGTGCCAGCAGCACGAGCCCCCCGGGCAATAATTCACCCCTCCACTTT. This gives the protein CASSTSPPGNNSPLHF.

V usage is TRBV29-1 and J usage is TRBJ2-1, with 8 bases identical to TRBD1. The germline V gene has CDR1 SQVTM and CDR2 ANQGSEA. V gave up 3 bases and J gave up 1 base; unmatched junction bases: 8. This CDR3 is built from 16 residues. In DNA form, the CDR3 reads TGCAGCGTTGATAGCAGGGGGCAAGGGTCCTACAATGAGCAGTTCTTC. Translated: CSVDSRGQGSYNEQFF.

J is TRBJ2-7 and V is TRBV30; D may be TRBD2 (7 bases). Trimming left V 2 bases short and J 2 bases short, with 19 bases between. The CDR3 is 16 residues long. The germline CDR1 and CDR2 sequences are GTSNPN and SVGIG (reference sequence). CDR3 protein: CAWSQRGRGGTYEQYF. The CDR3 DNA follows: TGTGCCTGGAGTCAACGGGGGCGCGGGGGCACCTACGAGCAGTACTTC.

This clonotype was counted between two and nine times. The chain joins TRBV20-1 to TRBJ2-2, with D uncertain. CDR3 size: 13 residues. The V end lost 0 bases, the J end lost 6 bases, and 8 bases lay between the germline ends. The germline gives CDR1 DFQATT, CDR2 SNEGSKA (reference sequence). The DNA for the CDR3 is TGCAGTGCTAGAGATGAGATCGCCGGGGAGCTGTTTTTT. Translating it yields CSARDEIAGELFF.

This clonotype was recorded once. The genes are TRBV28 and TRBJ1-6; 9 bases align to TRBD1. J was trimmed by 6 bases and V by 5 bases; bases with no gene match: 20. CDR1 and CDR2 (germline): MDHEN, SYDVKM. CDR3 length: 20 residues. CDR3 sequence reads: CASSLLLRDRALPFNSPLHF. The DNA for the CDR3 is TGTGCCAGCAGTCTGTTGTTACGGGACAGGGCGCTCCCCTTTAATTCACCCCTCCACTTT.